This T cell receptor (beta chain) was recovered during a study of human T cells and chemical hapten exposure. TCRdb called the RACE reads again in MiXCR, with one record for every CDR3 protein. This sample has approximately 80,000 distinct CDR3 sequences, with roughly a tenth found just once. With 7 bases removed from V and 0 bases from J, the gap between germline ends came to 13 bases. This CDR3 is 15 amino acids long. The germline V gene has CDR1 MNHEY and CDR2 SMNVEV (reference sequence). Time point noted: patch test 2, 6 weeks after DPC sensitization. Treatment of the sample: therapeutic diphenylcyclopropenone sensitization with weekly scalp DPC. This clonotype was observed at least ten times.

Material: whole blood, obtained in connection with sensitization to the hapten diphenylcyclopropenone (DPC). The chain combines TRBV27 with TRBJ2-1; no clear D. This TCR was recovered from a woman in her thirties with alopecia areata. Some clones in this sample may be carry-over from other donors' samples. The CDR3 region has the DNA TGTGCCAGCACCCCCCTCCTGAGCTCCTACAATGAGCAGTTCTTC. Amino acid sequence: CASTPLLSSYNEQFF.